The clone carrying this T cell receptor (beta chain) was seen many times. Its antigen is unknown. Building the TCR beta libraries relied on iRepertoire HTBI primers, and CDR3 regions underwent Arm-PCR. One entry per CDR3 protein, called by TCRdb with MiXCR from the multiplex PCR reads. Of about 560,000 distinct CDR3 sequences listed, around 15% are singletons. This sample's time point: newly diagnosed GD, antithyroid drugs for less than 3 months. Construction of the TCR library relied on RNA isolated from PBMCs. The length of the CDR3 is 16 residues. Per germline, CDR1 MNHEY and CDR2 SVGEGT. V lost 6 bases to trimming and J lost 1 base, with 17 bases between them. These data come from a study of regulatory T cells in long-lasting Graves disease. Study findings and constraints: Persistent disease exhibited a predilection for TRBV28, TRBJ1-2 and TRBJ2-5.

These sequences were also reported in another study, on T cells in Graves' hyperthyroidism and ophthalmopathy. From that study: Clinical symptoms, serum thyroxine, TRAb, thyroid ultrasound and orbital computed tomography established diagnosis.

The rearrangement joins TRBV6-2 or TRBV6-3 to TRBJ2-3, with D tentatively TRBD1 (6 bases). The receptor was derived from a young man with Graves disease. Sequencing was performed on peripheral blood mononuclear cells (PBMCs), taken at new diagnosis, from a patient treated with antithyroid drugs. The CDR3 sequence: CASSPPTGKGTDTQYF. CDR3 DNA: TGTGCCAGCAGCCCGCCCACAGGGAAGGGCACAGATACGCAGTATTTT.